One sample yielded the 9 T cell receptor beta chains listed below, sequenced in a study of cytomegalovirus exposure and HLA in healthy donors. In the PCR, 60 Vbeta and 13 Jbeta primers were used. The assay was immunoSEQ multiplex PCR, and TCRdb's table has in-frame clones only and misses some. The repertoire includes roughly 150,000 clones, 8.5% to 10% of them detected once, and 1.8% sits in the top ten. The sequencing input was PBMCs. The receptor set was obtained from a man aged 45-65 years in good health and CMV-seronegative.

In this sample, this clone turned up a few times. The J gene is TRBJ2-6, the V gene TRBV14; D unresolved. Trimming stripped 1 base from V and 0 bases from J, with 16 bases between. CDR3 length equals 19 residues. Per germline, CDR1 SGHDN and CDR2 FVKESK. The CDR3 DNA is TGTGCCAGCAGCCAAGGTCAGAGGTCATACGTCTCTGGGGCCAACGTCCTGACTTTC. This encodes CASSQGQRSYVSGANVLTF.

This clone was observed a few times. This chain uses TRBV30 with TRBJ2-3; 7 bases align to TRBD2. Germline lookup yields CDR1 GTSNPN and CDR2 SVGIG (reference sequence). V gave up 1 base and J gave up 5 bases; unmatched junction bases: 9. The CDR3 totals 15 residues. CDR3 sequence: CAWSEGLEGGDTQYF. DNA for the CDR3: TGTGCCTGGAGTGAAGGACTAGAGGGAGGAGATACGCAGTATTTT.

This clone appeared a few times. This chain joins TRBV6-1 and TRBJ2-7; the D gene is possibly TRBD1 (6 bases). V lost 6 bases to trimming and J lost 5 bases, with 11 bases between them. The CDR3 is 12 residues long. CDR1 and CDR2 (germline): MNHNS, SASEGT. In nucleotides, the CDR3 is TGTGCCAGCAGGAATTACAGGGACGAGCAGTACTTC. It translates to CASRNYRDEQYF.

This clone was counted a few times. V gene TRBV7-6 combines with J gene TRBJ1-6; D unresolved. There are 15 residues in the CDR3. Germline V gene lookup returns CDR1 SGHVS and CDR2 FNYEAQ. V dropped 6 bases and J dropped 6 bases, with 15 bases sitting between them. CDR3 DNA sequence: TGTGCCAGCAGGATTTCTTCCAGCGTTAATTCACCCCTCCACTTT. Translated: CASRISSSVNSPLHF.

The genes are TRBV28 and TRBJ2-7; TRBD2 aligns across 13 bases. With V trimmed by 6 bases and J by 6 bases, 5 bases remained unmatched. Germline-derived CDR1 and CDR2 are MDHEN and SYDVKM. The CDR3 length is 14 residues. The CDR3 reads CASRTSGRAGEQYF. CDR3 DNA: TGTGCCAGCAGAACTAGCGGGAGGGCGGGCGAGCAGTACTTC.

This clone was seen ten or more times. The chain recombines TRBV2 with TRBJ2-7; D remains unclear. Germline V gene data show CDR1 as SNHLY and CDR2 as FYNNEI. The CDR3 extends over 12 amino acids. Trimming removed 6 bases from V and 0 bases from J, with 6 bases in between. CDR3: CASSSSSYEQYF. In DNA form, the CDR3 reads TGTGCCAGCAGCTCTAGCTCCTACGAGCAGTACTTC.

This clone was detected a few times. The chain carries TRBV2 and TRBJ2-3; 11 positions agree with TRBD2. J gave up 8 bases and V 3 bases, and 7 bases lay outside the gene matches. This CDR3 contains 15 residues. Germline values: CDR1 SNHLY, CDR2 FYNNEI. The CDR3 here is CASSETSGIGGTQYF. The CDR3 DNA is TGTGCCAGCAGTGAGACTAGCGGGATAGGGGGTACGCAGTATTTT. The complete variable domain, with remaining parts taken from reference TRBV2 and TRBJ2-3, reads EPEVTQTPSHQVTQMGQEVILRCVPISNHLYFYWYRQILGQKVEFLVSFYNNEISEKSEIFDDQFSVERPDGSNFTLKIRSTKLEDSAMYFCASSETSGIGGTQYFGPGTRLTVL.

J is TRBJ1-1 and V is TRBV4-2; tentative D call: TRBD1 (6 bases). Germline CDR1 LGHNA, CDR2 YNFKEQ. The CDR3 is 15 amino acids. The V end lost 2 bases, the J end lost 0 bases, and 10 bases lay between the germline ends. The CDR3 sequence: CASSQPGQVNTEAFF. CDR3 bases: TGTGCCAGCAGCCAACCGGGACAAGTGAACACTGAAGCTTTCTTT.

This clone came up a few times. The gene calls are TRBV18 and TRBJ1-4; 7 positions match TRBD1. The CDR3 is made up of 15 amino acids. CDR1 and CDR2 (germline): KGHSH, LQKENI. V shed 2 bases and J 8 bases; nucleotides not matched to a gene: 8. The CDR3 loop is CASSPSTGSREKLFF. The CDR3 DNA reads TGTGCCAGCTCACCATCGACAGGGTCACGGGAAAAACTGTTTTTT.